The entry that follows covers one T cell receptor beta chain sequence. Its antigen is currently not known. Per-nucleotide qualities are absent, and no much larger clonotype sits a single base away. Taken from cysteine to phenylalanine, the CDR3 has 14 residues. The only DNA kept is the CDR3, 42 bases in frame from the first base. The germline ends are 11 bases apart after V is trimmed by 1 base and J by 4 bases. CDR1 and CDR2 are drawn from the germline V gene (reference sequence): SGHNT, YYREEE. This sample stems from a study of T-cell memory formation after mild COVID-19 (dated by TCRdb to about 2021). At the level of the whole study: Most TCR sequence clusters were specific to one of the two donors. In a couple of donors, T-cell clones that expanded and contracted after mild COVID-19 were followed by sequencing TCRalpha and TCRbeta repertoires longitudinally. Two young, previously healthy adult volunteers made up the cohort, one male and one female. The full study reports these points: Clones that contracted from day 15 to 85 showed balanced CD4/CD8 phenotypes, whereas a second wave of clones that expanded from day 15 to 37 leaned towards CD4+. The detection of some responding clones in pre-infection memory suggests that pre-existing cross-reactive memory T cells joined the SARS-CoV-2 response. The second-wave clones that peaked on day 37 were not confirmed to be SARS-CoV-2 specific. Contracting CD4+ clones appeared mostly in the CM and EM memory subsets, whereas CD8+ clones were enriched in EMRA. Only a couple of mild cases were covered in the study, and larger cohorts including severe cases with pre-infection samples were considered necessary.

PBMCs were isolated by Ficoll-Paque density gradient centrifugation. Instrument on record: Illumina NovaSeq 6000. TCRalpha and TCRbeta cDNA libraries were built by 5'RACE with constant-segment primers, adding sample barcodes and unique molecular identifiers. RNA was extracted from every sample with Trizol reagent. Library amplification was performed in two PCR steps, and a second sample barcode and Illumina TruSeq adapters were introduced in the second step. The libraries were sequenced on an Illumina NovaSeq using 2 x 150 bp paired-end reads. The source study handled its data this way. Demultiplexing of reads and collapsing into UMI-guided consensus sequences were performed with migec v1.2.7. Using mixcr v2.1.11, the UMI consensuses were aligned to TRA and TRB V and J templates and assembled into clonotypes. Expanded or contracted clonotypes were those called significant by both edgeR and NoisET, with noise models trained on biological replicates. For edgeR calls, the thresholds were a false discovery rate-adjusted p below 0.01 and a log2 fold-change of 1. PCA with hierarchical clustering of max-normalized trajectories of the 1000 most abundant clonotypes was used as exploratory dynamics analysis. Separately sequenced CD4+ and CD8+ repertoires were used to assign the CD4 or CD8 phenotype of responding clones. TCRdb passed the public sequencing reads through fastp at Q25 and MiXCR, retaining productive beta sequences. Identical CDR3 protein sequences are pooled into one entry, listed with their most common genes and DNA. TCRdb, rather than the study authors, made the V and J calls. For this sample there are around 200,000 distinct CDR3 sequences; about 10% appear just once. Around 3.3% of the sample is held by the ten biggest clonotypes.

This TCR was sampled from a man between 18 and 29 years old who had mild COVID-19 (a few samples of this study predate the infection). The sample titles of this study are shuffled in the database, so cell type and time point are left out; the donor was told from shared clones. Sample: PBMCs or a T cell subset sorted from them (not recorded which). The rearrangement joined TRBV5-4 to TRBJ1-2; TRBD1 might be the D gene, on 6 matching bases. CDR3 region: CASSLLQGSYGYTF. The sequenced DNA is TGTGCCAGCAGCTTGTTACAGGGTAGCTATGGCTACACCTTC.